The sequence of this T cell receptor (beta chain) was determined in a study of Tregs in tolerant kidney transplant recipients. General observations from the study: For some patients, primers changed over time, blocking nucleotide-level comparison.

Method: immunoSEQ multiplex PCR; TCRdb's copy keeps in-frame clones and lacks some. The sample holds around 86,000 clones; 90% to 95% are singletons and the top ten take 1.6%. About this clone itself: No antigen is known for it.

The nonmyeloablative bone marrow transplants came from related graft donors, with transient mixed chimerism. Unstimulated Tregs (CD4+CD25+CD127-) and CD4+CD25- non-Tregs were sorted from PBMCs. CDR3 length: 15 amino acids. The germline CDR1 and CDR2 sequences are GTSNPN and SVGIG (reference sequence). V gave up 4 bases and J gave up 3 bases, with 15 bases separating them. The chain recombines TRBV30 with TRBJ1-4; tentative D call: TRBD1 (5 bases). The clonotype originates from a human patient who received a combined kidney and bone marrow transplant. Some T cells here may be from the graft donor. This specimen consisted of CD4+ T cells from blood (PBMCs), obtained 24 months after the transplant. For the CDR3, the DNA is TGTGCCTGGATAACCCCGGGGGATGCTAATGAAAAACTGTTTTTT. Translated: CAWITPGDANEKLFF. The full variable domain, in which reference TRBV30 and TRBJ1-4 provide the parts outside the CDR3, is SQTIHQWPATLVQPVGSPLSLECTVEGTSNPNLYWYRQAAGRGLQLLFYSVGIGQISSEVPQNLSASRPQDRQFILSSKKLLLSDSGFYLCAWITPGDANEKLFFGSGTQLSVL.